What follows are 20 T cell receptor beta chains derived from one specimen sequenced in a study of cytomegalovirus exposure and HLA in healthy donors. Using immunoSEQ multiplex PCR, the repertoire was profiled, and TCRdb retains in-frame clones only, with some absent. Of more than 85,000 clones in the sample, approximately 90% were seen once. What was sequenced was PBMCs. Receptors originate from a woman between 25 and 40 years old in good health and CMV-seropositive.

V usage is TRBV5-1 and J usage is TRBJ2-5, with TRBD2 matching 7 bases. The trim removed 0 bases at V and 2 bases at J, leaving 10 bases unmatched. Germline lookup yields CDR1 SGHRS and CDR2 YFSETQ. This CDR3 comprises 17 residues. The chain's CDR3 is CASSLAPSGLLQETQYF. The CDR3 DNA sequence: TGCGCCAGCAGCTTGGCCCCTTCGGGACTACTTCAAGAGACCCAGTACTTC.

V usage is TRBV5-6 and J usage is TRBJ1-1; the match to TRBD1 covers 9 bases. J gave up 5 bases and V 4 bases, and 6 bases lay outside the gene matches. Per germline, CDR1 SGHDT and CDR2 YYEEEE. The CDR3 spans 14 residues. The CDR3 nucleotides read TGTGCCAGCAGCAGGGGGACAGGGAGGACTGAAGCTTTCTTT. Its protein product is CASSRGTGRTEAFF.

The chain has TRBV15 and TRBJ2-1; TRBD1 is a possible D gene (5 bases). This CDR3 comprises 13 residues. CDR1 is LNHNV and CDR2 is YYDKDF in the germline V gene (reference sequence). With 4 bases removed from V and 3 bases from J, the gap between germline ends came to 7 bases. The CDR3 sequence is CATSTTGYNEQFF. The CDR3, as DNA: TGTGCCACCAGCACTACAGGCTACAATGAGCAGTTCTTC.

The count of this clone is one. The CDR3 here is CASSFRAGGPQETQYF. In DNA, the CDR3 is TGTGCCAGCAGTTTTCGAGCGGGAGGCCCCCAAGAGACCCAGTACTTC. This rearrangement joins TRBV27 to TRBJ2-5, with TRBD2 matching over 9 bases. The CDR3 contains 16 residues. Germline V CDR1 and CDR2: MNHEY, SMNVEV (reference sequence). V trimming: 3 bases; J trimming: 1 base; junction bases outside the gene matches: 6.

The chain employs TRBV7-2 and TRBJ2-3, with D possibly being TRBD1 (6 bases). Trimming removed 1 base at V and 5 bases at J, with 16 bases between. CDR1 is SGHTA, CDR2 FQGNSA, per germline. There are 16 residues in the CDR3. CDR3 sequence reads: CASSLGVGRGKDTQYF. The CDR3 DNA is TGTGCCAGCAGCTTAGGAGTAGGCAGGGGCAAAGATACGCAGTATTTT.

This clone is a singleton in its sample. The rearrangement uses TRBV5-6 and TRBJ2-1; D is perhaps TRBD2 (7 bases). V was clipped by 2 bases and J by 6 bases, with 12 bases between them. Germline assignment: CDR1 SGHDT and CDR2 YYEEEE. CDR3 size: 14 residues. CDR3 amino acids: CASSFWGGGNEQFF. The CDR3 DNA reads as TGTGCCAGCAGCTTCTGGGGAGGGGGCAATGAGCAGTTCTTC. The full variable domain, its missing parts supplied by reference TRBV5-6 and TRBJ2-1, is DAGVTQSPTHLIKTRGQQVTLRCSPKSGHDTVSWYQQALGQGPQFIFQYYEEEERQRGNFPDRFSGHQFPNYSSELNVNALLLGDSALYLCASSFWGGGNEQFFGPGTRLTVL.

The chain employs TRBV7-2 and TRBJ1-2; 9 bases match TRBD1. The V segment lost 3 bases and the J segment 4 bases; nucleotides outside the gene matches: 6. Germline CDR1 and CDR2: SGHTA and FQGNSA. The CDR3 runs to 15 residues. CDR3 sequence reads: CASSFPGQGLYGYTF. CDR3 bases: TGTGCCAGCAGCTTCCCGGGACAGGGCCTCTATGGCTACACCTTC.

This clone showed up just once. The chain has TRBV5-4 and TRBJ2-7; TRBD2 matches 12 bases. CDR1 and CDR2 from the germline V gene are SGHNT and YYREEE (reference sequence). Unmatched junction bases numbered 7, after V lost 0 bases and J lost 3 bases. This CDR3 has 17 residues. The CDR3 here is CASSLGLAGGPLYEQYF. The DNA of the CDR3 is TGTGCCAGCAGCTTGGGGCTAGCGGGAGGGCCCCTCTACGAGCAGTACTTC.

The rearrangement links TRBV4-1 to TRBJ1-1; no reliable D call. Germline V gene sequence: CDR1 MGHRA, CDR2 YSYEKL. The CDR3 sequence is 16 residues long. The V gene lost 1 base and the J gene lost 0 bases, with 12 bases spanning the gap. CDR3 sequence: CASSQVGRSMNTEAFF. In nucleotides, the CDR3 is TGCGCCAGCAGCCAAGTCGGGAGATCCATGAACACTGAAGCTTTCTTT.

This sequence joins TRBV6-6 and TRBJ2-2; D uncertain. CDR3 size: 11 residues. Germline assignment: CDR1 MNHNY and CDR2 SVGAGI (reference sequence). V was pared by 7 bases and J by 5 bases, with 5 bases between. The chain's CDR3 is CASTLTGELFF. The CDR3 DNA sequence: TGTGCCAGCACCTTAACCGGGGAGCTGTTTTTT.

The chain links TRBV30 to TRBJ2-7; TRBD1 matches 8 bases. Germline trimming cut 0 bases from V and 3 bases from J; bases unmatched to any gene: 7. The germline CDR1 and CDR2 sequences are GTSNPN and SVGIG (reference sequence). CDR3 size: 15 residues. CDR3 nucleotide sequence: TGTGCCTGGAGTGTACCTGAACAGGGGGTCTACGAGCAGTACTTC. Amino acid sequence: CAWSVPEQGVYEQYF.

The chain recombines TRBV19 with TRBJ1-5, with D possibly being TRBD1 (6 bases). Germline V gene data show CDR1 as LNHDA and CDR2 as SQIVND (reference sequence). Trimming pared 7 bases from V and 3 bases from J, leaving 19 bases between. CDR3 size: 16 residues. CDR3: CASTTGRGAFNQPQHF. The CDR3 nucleotides read TGTGCCAGTACTACGGGGAGGGGGGCTTTCAATCAGCCCCAGCATTTT.

The rearrangement joins TRBV5-6 to TRBJ2-5; tentatively, D is TRBD2 (5 bases). CDR1 is SGHDT and CDR2 is YYEEEE in the germline V gene. Trimming stripped 5 bases from V and 2 bases from J, with 19 bases between. This CDR3 is built from 16 residues. The CDR3 spells CASSLMVDSFQETQYF. Written as DNA, the CDR3 is TGTGCCAGCAGTTTGATGGTGGACTCCTTTCAAGAGACCCAGTACTTC. Supplemented by reference TRBV5-6 and TRBJ2-5, the full variable domain reads DAGVTQSPTHLIKTRGQQVTLRCSPKSGHDTVSWYQQALGQGPQFIFQYYEEEERQRGNFPDRFSGHQFPNYSSELNVNALLLGDSALYLCASSLMVDSFQETQYFGPGTRLLVL.

V usage is TRBV25-1 and J usage is TRBJ1-1; no firm D call. This CDR3 contains 12 residues. Germline CDR1 MGHDK, CDR2 SYGVNS. V shed 3 bases and J shed 6 bases, with 8 bases lying between them. CDR3: CASSDPFSEAFF. The CDR3 bases are TGTGCCAGCAGTGATCCCTTTTCTGAAGCTTTCTTT. Drawing the rest from reference TRBV25-1 and TRBJ1-1, the complete variable domain is EADIYQTPRYLVIGTGKKITLECSQTMGHDKMYWYQQDPGMELHLIHYSYGVNSTEKGDLSSESTVSRIRTEHFPLTLESARPSHTSQYLCASSDPFSEAFFGQGTRLTVV.

CDR3 DNA: TGTGCCAGCAGCGTAGACGCCTACTCTGGAAACACCATATATTTT. Residues: CASSVDAYSGNTIYF. The genes are TRBV9 and TRBJ1-3; no reliable D call. The CDR3 contains 15 residues. Germline CDR1 reads SGDLS; CDR2 reads YYNGEE. Trimming took 0 bases from V and 0 from J, leaving 7 bases between them.

The V gene is TRBV29-1, the J gene TRBJ1-2; the D gene is possibly TRBD1 (5 bases). The CDR3 is made up of 12 amino acids. Germline-derived CDR1 and CDR2 are SQVTM and ANQGSEA. The germline V and J ends were trimmed by 8 bases and 2 bases, with 12 bases remaining between them. The CDR3 region is CSYSRANYGYTF. Written as DNA, the CDR3 is TGCAGCTATTCCAGGGCGAACTATGGCTACACCTTC.

This clone was counted once. This chain joins TRBV28 and TRBJ2-4; 7 nucleotides match TRBD1. Trimming cost V 4 bases and J 11 bases; bases outside gene matches: 5. The CDR3 has 12 amino acids. Germline V CDR1 and CDR2: MDHEN, SYDVKM. This CDR3 reads CASSSAGTVQYF. The CDR3 DNA follows: TGTGCCAGCAGTTCCGCCGGGACAGTTCAGTACTTC.

This clone was seen once. The V call is TRBV28, the J call TRBJ1-2, with D possibly matching TRBD1 (6 bases). Trimming took off 11 bases at V and 7 bases at J, with 17 bases between the two ends. Germline lookup yields CDR1 MDHEN and CDR2 SYDVKM. CDR3 length equals 12 residues. For the CDR3, the DNA is TGTGCCGCCCGCCAGGGGTCCGGTGGCTACACCTTC. This encodes CAARQGSGGYTF.

J is TRBJ1-2 and V is TRBV4-2; no definite D call. From germline, CDR1 is LGHNA and CDR2 YNFKEQ. Trimming cost V 0 bases and J 8 bases, with 10 bases left between them. This CDR3 contains 13 residues. CDR3 in amino acids: CASSQDRGIGYTF. The DNA of the CDR3 is TGTGCCAGCAGCCAAGATCGAGGGATCGGCTACACCTTC.

In DNA form, the CDR3 reads TGTGCCAGCAGCTTGGCAGGGGGCCGTTCCTACGAGCAGTACTTC. Protein sequence: CASSLAGGRSYEQYF. The chain recombines TRBV5-5 with TRBJ2-7, with 8 bases aligning to TRBD1. With V trimmed by 0 bases and J by 1 base, 3 bases remained unmatched. CDR3 length equals 15 residues. Germline lookup yields CDR1 SGHKS and CDR2 YYEKEE (reference sequence).